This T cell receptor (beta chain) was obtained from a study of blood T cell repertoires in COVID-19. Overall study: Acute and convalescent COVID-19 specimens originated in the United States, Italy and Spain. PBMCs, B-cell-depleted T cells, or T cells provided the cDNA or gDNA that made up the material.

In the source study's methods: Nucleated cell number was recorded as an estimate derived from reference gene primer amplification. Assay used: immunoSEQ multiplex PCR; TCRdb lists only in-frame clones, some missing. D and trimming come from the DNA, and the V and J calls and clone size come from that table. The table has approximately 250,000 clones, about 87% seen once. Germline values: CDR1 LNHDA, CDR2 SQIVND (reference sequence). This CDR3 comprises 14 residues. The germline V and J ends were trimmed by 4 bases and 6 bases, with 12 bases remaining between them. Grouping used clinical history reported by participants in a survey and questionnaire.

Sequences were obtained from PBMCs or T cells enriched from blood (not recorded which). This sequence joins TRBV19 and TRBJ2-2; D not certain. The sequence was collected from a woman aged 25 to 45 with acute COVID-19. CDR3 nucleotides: TGTGCCAGTAGTACTCAAGGTCGGGCCGGGGAGCTGTTTTTT. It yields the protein CASSTQGRAGELFF. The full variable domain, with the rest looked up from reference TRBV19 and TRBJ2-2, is DGGITQSPKYLFRKEGQNVTLSCEQNLNHDAMYWYRQDPGQGLRLIYYSQIVNDFQKGDIAEGYSVSREKKESFPLTVTSAQKNPTAFYLCASSTQGRAGELFFGEGSRLTVL.